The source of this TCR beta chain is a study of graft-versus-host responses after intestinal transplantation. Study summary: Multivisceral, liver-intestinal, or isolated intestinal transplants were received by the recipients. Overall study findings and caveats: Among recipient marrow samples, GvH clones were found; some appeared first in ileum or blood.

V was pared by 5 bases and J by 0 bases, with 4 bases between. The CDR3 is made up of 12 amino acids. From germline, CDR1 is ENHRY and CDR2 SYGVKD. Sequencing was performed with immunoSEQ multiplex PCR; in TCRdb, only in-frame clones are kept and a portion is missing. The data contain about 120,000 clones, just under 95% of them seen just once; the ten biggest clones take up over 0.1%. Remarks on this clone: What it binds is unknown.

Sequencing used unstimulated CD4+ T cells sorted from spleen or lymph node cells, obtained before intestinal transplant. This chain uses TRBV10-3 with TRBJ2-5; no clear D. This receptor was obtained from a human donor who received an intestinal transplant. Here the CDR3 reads CAISTYQETQYF. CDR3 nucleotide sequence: TGTGCCATCAGTACTTACCAAGAGACCCAGTACTTC.